The 29 T cell receptor beta chains below were found in one sample sequenced in a study of cytomegalovirus exposure and HLA in healthy donors. In the PCR, 60 Vbeta and 13 Jbeta primers were used. The repertoire was sequenced with immunoSEQ multiplex PCR; TCRdb's copy has only in-frame clones and lacks some. There are tens of thousands of clones in the sample; around 80% occur only once, and 5.5% to 7% lies in the top ten. Sequencing was done on a sample of PBMCs. These TCRs come from a male donor in good health and CMV-seronegative.

The CDR3 sequence: CAISEVVAGDSPLHF. Here the CDR3 DNA reads TGTGCCATCAGTGAAGTTGTGGCAGGGGATTCACCCCTCCACTTT. The chain combines TRBV10-3 with TRBJ1-6; maybe TRBD1 (6 bases). Germline lookup yields CDR1 ENHRY and CDR2 SYGVKD. Trimming took off 3 bases at V and 8 bases at J, with 14 bases between the two ends. This CDR3 contains 15 residues.

The chain employs TRBV2 and TRBJ1-2; 7 bases line up with TRBD1. Losses at the gene ends were 8 bases for V and 3 bases for J; bases not matched to a gene: 9. CDR3 length: 14 amino acids. CDR1 is SNHLY, CDR2 FYNNEI, per germline. CDR3 bases: TGTGCCAGCGAGACAGGGAGACTAGACTATGGCTACACCTTC. Amino acids: CASETGRLDYGYTF.

The chain links TRBV11-2 to TRBJ2-3, with 9 bases identical to TRBD1. V shed 6 bases and J 1 base; nucleotides not matched to a gene: 5. The CDR3 runs 15 residues. Germline-derived CDR1 and CDR2 are SGHAT and FQNNGV. This CDR3 is CASRVTGGGTDTQYF. The CDR3 coding sequence is TGTGCCAGCAGAGTCACAGGGGGCGGCACAGATACGCAGTATTTT.

The V gene is TRBV19, the J gene TRBJ1-6; D may be TRBD1 (5 bases). Per germline, CDR1 LNHDA and CDR2 SQIVND (reference sequence). This CDR3 contains 14 residues. Trimming cost V 5 bases and J 9 bases, with 14 bases left between them. The chain's CDR3 is CASSSAWGGSPLHF. Here the CDR3 DNA reads TGTGCCAGTAGTTCCGCTTGGGGGGGTTCACCCCTCCACTTT.

In its sample, this clone was seen once. The chain has TRBV30 and TRBJ1-1, with D possibly matching TRBD1 (5 bases). Trimming took 0 bases from V and 5 from J, leaving 10 bases between them. CDR1 and CDR2 from the germline V gene are GTSNPN and SVGIG (reference sequence). This CDR3 has 13 amino acids. CDR3 protein: CAWSVVGGTEAFF. CDR3 DNA sequence: TGTGCCTGGAGTGTTGTGGGGGGAACTGAAGCTTTCTTT.

In regard to this clone: The CDR3 does not end in the conserved phenylalanine or tryptophan, so this is likely a read error. No DNA is shown, since the ends of the CDR3 on it are uncertain; the CDR3 is the one TCRdb lists. The genes are TRBV9 and TRBJ1-1; the D call in the table, TRBD1, was not verified against the DNA. From its first to its last residue, the CDR3 has 14 amino acids. The V gene's germline CDR1 is SGDLS and CDR2 YYNGEE. This CDR3 reads CASSAFEGDSSPQC.

The V gene is TRBV6-5, the J gene TRBJ2-7, with 9 nucleotides matching TRBD1. Germline-derived CDR1 and CDR2 are MNHEY and SVGAGI. The CDR3 sequence is 15 residues long. The ends lost 5 bases at V and 9 bases at J; junction bases unmatched: 14. DNA of the CDR3: TGTGCCAGCAGTAGAGAGATGGGACAGGGAAAGTTGCAGTACTTC. Translation: CASSREMGQGKLQYF.

This clone was observed a handful of times. This rearrangement joins TRBV4-1 to TRBJ2-3; tentatively, D is TRBD1 (6 bases). Between the trimmed V and J ends, which lost 4 bases and 1 base, there was a span of 15 bases. The V gene's germline CDR1 is MGHRA and CDR2 YSYEKL. The CDR3 is 16 amino acids. The CDR3 loop is CASSLGGGYRTDTQYF. CDR3 DNA sequence: TGCGCCAGCAGCCTAGGTGGGGGCTATCGCACAGATACGCAGTATTTT.

The chain links TRBV7-3 to TRBJ1-6; weak D call: TRBD1 (6 bases). The germline V and J ends were trimmed by 5 bases and 7 bases, with 9 bases remaining between them. CDR1 and CDR2 (germline): SGHTA, FQGTGA. CDR3 length equals 13 residues. The CDR3 is CASSMDSNSPLHF. The CDR3 nucleotides read TGTGCCAGCAGCATGGACAGCAATTCACCCCTCCACTTT.

J is TRBJ1-1 and V is TRBV5-3, with TRBD1 matching over 9 bases. TRBV5-3 is noted as an ORF with a role that remains uncertain. With 5 bases clipped from V and 4 bases from J, the junction kept 15 bases outside the gene matches. This CDR3 has 17 amino acids. The CDR3 here is CARRYDRGIINRTEAFF. In nucleotides, the CDR3 is TGTGCCAGAAGATACGACAGGGGGATAATTAATCGCACTGAAGCTTTCTTT.

The chain is built from TRBV6-1 and TRBJ1-1, with D perhaps matching TRBD1 (5 bases). The ends were cut back, 10 bases at V and 0 bases at J, with 12 bases in the middle. The V gene's germline CDR1 is MNHNS and CDR2 SASEGT. The CDR3 totals 13 residues. Written as DNA, the CDR3 is TGTGCCACCCTGTTAGGGGTGAACACTGAAGCTTTCTTT. Translating gives CATLLGVNTEAFF.

J is TRBJ1-1 and V is TRBV5-4; tentative D call: TRBD1 (5 bases). The CDR3 is 14 amino acids. The ends were cut back, 2 bases at V and 0 bases at J, with 8 bases in the middle. Germline CDR1 reads SGHNT; CDR2 reads YYREEE (reference sequence). The CDR3 nucleotides are TGTGCCAGCAGCTTAGACAGTATGAACACTGAAGCTTTCTTT. It codes for CASSLDSMNTEAFF.

The chain has TRBV29-1 and TRBJ1-2, with TRBD1 matching over 9 bases. Germline V CDR1 and CDR2: SQVTM, ANQGSEA. V lost 4 bases to trimming and J lost 14 bases; unmatched junction nucleotides: 5. This CDR3 comprises 10 residues. CDR3 in amino acids: CSVGTGVLTF. The CDR3 nucleotides read TGCAGCGTTGGGACAGGGGTCCTTACCTTC. Using reference TRBV29-1 and TRBJ1-2 for the parts outside the CDR3, the full variable domain is SAVISQKPSRDICQRGTSLTIQCQVDSQVTMMFWYRQQPGQSLTLIATANQGSEATYESGFVIDKFPISRPNLTFSTLTVSNMSPEDSSIYLCSVGTGVLTFGSGTRLTVV.

The gene calls are TRBV6-5 and TRBJ1-5; a weak D match, TRBD1 (6 bases). V lost 10 bases to trimming and J lost 0 bases, with 13 bases between them. The CDR3 extends over 14 amino acids. Germline loops: CDR1 MNHEY, CDR2 SVGAGI. CDR3 residues: CATDRLYSNQPQHF. DNA of the CDR3: TGTGCCACCGACAGGCTATATAGCAATCAGCCCCAGCATTTT.

This clone was detected only a few times. The chain is built from TRBV10-3 and TRBJ2-1; D is perhaps TRBD2 (6 bases). Germline CDR1 ENHRY, CDR2 SYGVKD. Trimming removed 4 bases at V and 4 bases at J, with 8 bases between. This CDR3 contains 13 residues. The CDR3: CAISVGGYNEQFF. CDR3 coding DNA: TGTGCCATCAGTGTCGGGGGTTACAATGAGCAGTTCTTC.

This chain joins TRBV2 and TRBJ1-2, with D maybe TRBD1 (6 bases). The germline CDR1 and CDR2 sequences are SNHLY and FYNNEI. Trimming took 4 bases from V and 12 from J, leaving 18 bases between them. This CDR3 is 13 amino acids long. The CDR3 DNA reads as TGTGCCAGCAGTGCAAGGACAGCCTCTGAGGACACCTTC. This translates into CASSARTASEDTF.

J is TRBJ1-2 and V is TRBV6-1, with a possible D match to TRBD1 (5 bases). Trimming cost V 2 bases and J 10 bases, with 11 bases left between them. The length of the CDR3 is 12 residues. The germline gives CDR1 MNHNS, CDR2 SASEGT. DNA for the CDR3: TGTGCCAGCAGTGAAATGGGGGGTGACTACACCTTC. Translated, it gives CASSEMGGDYTF.

V gene TRBV15 combines with J gene TRBJ2-5; D is possibly TRBD2 (6 bases). Germline loops: CDR1 LNHNV, CDR2 YYDKDF (reference sequence). The V end lost 6 bases, the J end lost 1 base, and 12 bases lay between the germline ends. The CDR3 is made up of 14 amino acids. As DNA, the CDR3 is TGTGCCACCAGGGGAATGGGGGGCCAAGAGACCCAGTACTTC. Translated, it gives CATRGMGGQETQYF. The variable domain in full, with the rest retrieved from reference TRBV15 and TRBJ2-5, is DAMVIQNPRYQVTQFGKPVTLSCSQTLNHNVMYWYQQKSSQAPKLLFHYYDKDFNNEADTPDNFQSRRPNTSFCFLDIRSPGLGDTAMYLCATRGMGGQETQYFGPGTRLLVL.

The V and J genes are TRBV18 and TRBJ2-7, with 7 nucleotides matching TRBD1. V was pared by 3 bases and J by 6 bases, with 2 bases of the junction left unmatched. Per the germline V gene, CDR1 is KGHSH and CDR2 is LQKENI. The CDR3 sequence is 12 residues long. The DNA for the CDR3 is TGTGCCAGCTCACCGAGGACAGGCGAGCAGTACTTC. This gives the protein CASSPRTGEQYF. Based on the CDR3 plus reference TRBV18 and TRBJ2-7, the full variable domain is NAGVMQNPRHLVRRRGQEARLRCSPMKGHSHVYWYRQLPEEGLKFMVYLQKENIIDESGMPKERFSAEFPKEGPSILRIQQVVRGDSAAYFCASSPRTGEQYFGPGTRLTVT.

V is TRBV18 and J is TRBJ1-3, with TRBD1 identical over 10 bases. The CDR3 sequence is 17 residues long. J lost 4 bases, V lost 5 bases, and 11 bases had no gene match. In germline, CDR1 is KGHSH, CDR2 LQKENI. The chain's CDR3 is CASSSSGTGVIGNTIYF. DNA for the CDR3: TGTGCCAGCTCAAGCTCCGGGACAGGGGTAATCGGAAACACCATATATTTT.

The chain has TRBV7-9 and TRBJ2-3; D unclear. The CDR3 has 13 amino acids. With 2 bases removed from V and 4 bases from J, the gap between germline ends came to 7 bases. Germline CDR1 is SEHNR and CDR2 is FQNEAQ (reference sequence). This CDR3 reads CASSLLAADTQYF. CDR3 nucleotides: TGTGCCAGCAGCTTACTGGCTGCAGATACGCAGTATTTT.

The chain couples TRBV20-1 to TRBJ2-5, with D perhaps matching TRBD1 (6 bases). Trimming took off 6 bases at V and 4 bases at J, with 9 bases between the two ends. The CDR3 is 11 amino acids. The germline gives CDR1 DFQATT, CDR2 SNEGSKA (reference sequence). The CDR3 protein is CSARTVETQYF. The CDR3 DNA reads as TGCAGTGCCAGGACAGTAGAGACCCAGTACTTC.

This clone was counted a few times. V and J are TRBV4-3 and TRBJ1-1; 7 nucleotides line up with TRBD1. The CDR3 has 13 residues. The trim removed 6 bases at V and 0 bases at J, leaving 1 base unmatched. CDR1 LGHNA and CDR2 YSLEER come from the germline V gene. The CDR3: CASRDRVNTEAFF. The DNA of the CDR3 is TGCGCCAGCAGAGACAGGGTGAACACTGAAGCTTTCTTT.

The chain has TRBV5-8 and TRBJ1-5; unclear D gene. The germline CDR1 and CDR2 sequences are SGHTS and YDEGEE. CDR3 length equals 16 residues. Trimming removed 6 bases from V and 6 bases from J, with 22 bases in between. Written as DNA, the CDR3 is TGTGCCAGCATCCCCCGGTGGGGAACGGGGAGTCAGCCCCAGCATTTT. It translates to CASIPRWGTGSQPQHF.

This chain joins TRBV11-2 and TRBJ1-1; no clear D. V was pared by 6 bases and J by 3 bases, with 17 bases between. The CDR3 loop spans 15 amino acids. CDR1 is SGHAT and CDR2 is FQNNGV in the germline V gene. CDR3 nucleotides: TGTGCCAGCAGTCTAGGACTGCTGGGCGACACTGAAGCTTTCTTT. Its translation is CASSLGLLGDTEAFF.

The chain links TRBV5-1 to TRBJ2-4; D might be TRBD2 (7 bases). The germline gives CDR1 SGHRS, CDR2 YFSETQ. The CDR3 loop spans 15 amino acids. Trimming removed 2 bases from V and 5 bases from J, with 14 bases in between. Here the CDR3 reads CASSFPSGGENIQYF. In DNA, the CDR3 is TGCGCCAGCAGCTTCCCGTCGGGGGGCGAAAACATTCAGTACTTC.

This sequence joins TRBV6-5 and TRBJ1-2; D is ambiguous. V was shortened by 2 bases and J by 5 bases, with 18 bases between the two germline ends. Per the germline V gene, CDR1 is MNHEY and CDR2 is SVGAGI. The CDR3 covers 16 residues. The CDR3 loop reads CASSYVKEGADYGYTF. The CDR3 nucleotides are TGTGCCAGCAGTTACGTGAAGGAGGGTGCTGATTATGGCTACACCTTC.

This chain joins TRBV7-8 and TRBJ1-1; D is ambiguous. Trimming shortened V by 1 base and J by 4 bases, and 7 bases separated the two germline ends. This CDR3 region has 13 residues. The germline V gene has CDR1 SGHVS and CDR2 FQNEAQ. CDR3 in amino acids: CASSLDDFTEAFF. In nucleotides, the CDR3 is TGTGCCAGCAGCTTAGATGACTTCACTGAAGCTTTCTTT.

The chain joins TRBV19 to TRBJ1-1, with 7 bases identical to TRBD1. This CDR3 has 16 amino acids. Germline lookup yields CDR1 LNHDA and CDR2 SQIVND (reference sequence). Trimming at V came to 7 bases and at J to 0 bases, leaving 11 bases not matched to a gene. CDR3 DNA: TGTGCCAGTACTAAGAGACAGGGCGCCTTGAACACTGAAGCTTTCTTT. Translation gives CASTKRQGALNTEAFF.